Below are 21 T cell receptor beta chains sequenced from a single sample in a study of blood T cell repertoires in COVID-19 (dated by TCRdb to 2020 to 2021). The library was made by the immunoSEQ multiplex PCR assay. The clones in this table, taken by TCRdb from immuneACCESS, are in-frame only. Not every clone is retained; where verified, under half of the shortfall comes from an unresolved V gene, and the cause of the rest is unknown. This sample gives approximately 70,000 clones in total; 91% of them show up just once. Around 13% of the sample is taken by the ten largest. Input material: peripheral blood. All receptors derive from a human donor with active COVID-19. The donor label of this sample is uncertain.

The gene calls are TRBV6-1 and TRBJ2-2; 10 bases fit TRBD2. This CDR3 is built from 17 residues. The germline gives CDR1 MNHNS, CDR2 SASEGT. The V and J ends lost 2 bases and 1 base, in that order; junction bases with no gene match: 4. The CDR3, as DNA: TGTGCCAGCAGTGAAAACGGACTAGCGGTGAACACCGGGGAGCTGTTTTTT. Its translation is CASSENGLAVNTGELFF.

The chain employs TRBV24-1 and TRBJ1-2, with 7 positions matching TRBD1. The CDR3 extends over 16 amino acids. Germline trimming cut 7 bases from V and 1 base from J; bases unmatched to any gene: 11. Germline V CDR1 and CDR2: KGHDR, SFDVKD. CDR3 nucleotide sequence: TGTGCCACCAGCCCCCGGGACAGCGTCTTTAACTATGGCTACACCTTC. This translates into CATSPRDSVFNYGYTF.

For the CDR3, the DNA is TGTGCCAGCAGCTTAGCGGGACGGAATGAGCAGTTCTTC. Translation gives CASSLAGRNEQFF. The chain recombines TRBV5-4 with TRBJ2-1; TRBD2 matches 7 bases. Germline values: CDR1 SGHNT, CDR2 YYREEE (reference sequence). The V gene end was trimmed by 2 bases and the J gene end by 7 bases; junction bases not matched to a gene: 3. This CDR3 contains 13 residues.

V gene TRBV30 combines with J gene TRBJ2-6; TRBD1 might be the D (7 bases). There are 19 residues in the CDR3. Germline V CDR1 and CDR2: GTSNPN, SVGIG (reference sequence). Trimming took off 6 bases at V and 2 bases at J, with 26 bases between the two ends. DNA for the CDR3: TGTGCCTGTATACCCAACCTGTCGACAGGGAGGACTGGGGCCAACGTCCTGACTTTC. Its translation: CACIPNLSTGRTGANVLTF. Full variable domain (missing parts from reference TRBV30 and TRBJ2-6): SQTIHQWPATLVQPVGSPLSLECTVEGTSNPNLYWYRQAAGRGLQLLFYSVGIGQISSEVPQNLSASRPQDRQFILSSKKLLLSDSGFYLCACIPNLSTGRTGANVLTFGAGSRLTVL.

The chain recombines TRBV28 with TRBJ2-7; no firm D call. The CDR3 spans 12 residues. Germline V lookup: CDR1 MDHEN, CDR2 SYDVKM. Trimming took 4 bases from V and 2 from J, leaving 6 bases between them. This CDR3 is CASSSSPYEQYF. CDR3 in DNA: TGTGCCAGCAGTTCCTCCCCCTACGAGCAGTACTTC.

The J gene is TRBJ2-3, the V gene TRBV20-1, with D possibly matching TRBD2 (5 bases). Germline loops: CDR1 DFQATT, CDR2 SNEGSKA (reference sequence). V was shortened by 3 bases and J by 5 bases, with 6 bases between the two germline ends. This CDR3 is built from 11 residues. Here the CDR3 reads CSASAGDTQYF. The CDR3 DNA reads TGCAGTGCTAGTGCGGGAGATACGCAGTATTTT.

The V gene is TRBV6-5, the J gene TRBJ1-1; 8 nucleotides agree with TRBD1. Germline-derived CDR1 and CDR2 are MNHEY and SVGAGI. V was pared by 6 bases and J by 4 bases, with 7 bases of the junction left unmatched. The CDR3 loop spans 14 amino acids. CDR3 loop: CASRQDRGGTEAFF. The DNA of the CDR3 is TGTGCCAGCAGGCAAGACAGGGGCGGCACTGAAGCTTTCTTT.

The DNA for the CDR3 is TGTGCCAGCAGTTTAACAGGGTATGAGCAGTTCTTC. Its protein product is CASSLTGYEQFF. The chain combines TRBV28 with TRBJ2-1, with a possible D match to TRBD1 (6 bases). Trimming shortened V by 2 bases and J by 8 bases, and 7 bases separated the two germline ends. Germline CDR1 MDHEN, CDR2 SYDVKM. The CDR3 is 12 amino acids.

The rearrangement uses TRBV6-6 and TRBJ1-1, with TRBD1 matching 9 bases. V was clipped by 5 bases and J by 1 base; unmatched bases: 14. Germline lookup yields CDR1 MNHNY and CDR2 SVGAGI (reference sequence). The CDR3 has 18 amino acids. CDR3 residues: CASSPRGTGIVRNTEAFF. The CDR3 nucleotides are TGTGCCAGCAGTCCGCGGGGGACAGGGATTGTCAGGAACACTGAAGCTTTCTTT.

The V call is TRBV14, the J call TRBJ2-7, with no clear D. There are 12 residues in the CDR3. The germline CDR1 and CDR2 sequences are SGHDN and FVKESK. The ends were cut back, 6 bases at V and 3 bases at J, with 9 bases in the middle. CDR3 DNA: TGTGCCAGCAGTCGAGCGCTCTACGAGCAGTACTTC. Translation: CASSRALYEQYF.

This chain joins TRBV10-1 and TRBJ2-7, with TRBD1 matching over 11 bases. V lost 0 bases to trimming and J lost 6 bases; unmatched junction nucleotides: 4. There are 15 residues in the CDR3. CDR1 is WNHNN and CDR2 is SYGVQD in the germline V gene (reference sequence). The CDR3 sequence is CASSESGQGVGEQYF. CDR3 nucleotide sequence: TGCGCCAGCAGTGAGTCGGGACAGGGGGTAGGCGAGCAGTACTTC.

V is TRBV5-5 and J is TRBJ1-6; D remains unclear. Trimming pared 4 bases from V and 0 bases from J, leaving 14 bases between. Germline lookup yields CDR1 SGHKS and CDR2 YYEKEE (reference sequence). This CDR3 region has 17 residues. The CDR3 nucleotides read TGTGCCAGCAGCCGGAGTCCGGAAAGCTCCTATAATTCACCCCTCCACTTT. Translated: CASSRSPESSYNSPLHF.

The chain links TRBV7-2 to TRBJ1-5; D ambiguous. Per germline, CDR1 SGHTA and CDR2 FQGNSA. The CDR3 totals 15 residues. V lost 5 bases and J 3 bases, leaving 14 bases between the germline ends. The CDR3 region is CASSPQDGVNQPQHF. As DNA, the CDR3 is TGTGCCAGCAGCCCCCAGGACGGGGTCAATCAGCCCCAGCATTTT.

The chain employs TRBV7-8 and TRBJ2-7, with D possibly being TRBD1 (5 bases). Germline V gene data show CDR1 as SGHVS and CDR2 as FQNEAQ. The CDR3 spans 14 residues. With 1 base removed from V and 2 bases from J, the gap between germline ends came to 9 bases. The CDR3 loop reads CASSLEDRTYEQYF. As DNA, the CDR3 is TGTGCCAGCAGCTTAGAAGACAGAACCTACGAGCAGTACTTC. Drawing the rest from reference TRBV7-8 and TRBJ2-7, the complete variable domain is GAGVSQSPRYKVAKRGQDVALRCDPISGHVSLFWYQQALGQGPEFLTYFQNEAQLDKSGLPSDRFFAERPEGSVSTLKIQRTQQEDSAVYLCASSLEDRTYEQYFGPGTRLTVT.

The chain carries TRBV28 and TRBJ2-3, with TRBD2 matching over 8 bases. This CDR3 spans 16 amino acids. CDR1 and CDR2 (germline): MDHEN, SYDVKM. Trimming removed 6 bases from V and 0 bases from J; junction bases left unmatched: 8. CDR3: CASRRLSGTSTDTQYF. The CDR3 DNA sequence: TGTGCCAGCAGGCGCCTTAGCGGGACTAGCACAGATACGCAGTATTTT.

This clone was counted a single time. The J gene is TRBJ2-2, the V gene TRBV2; 14 bases fit TRBD2. Losses at the gene ends were 5 bases for V and 1 base for J; bases not matched to a gene: 3. The CDR3 is 17 amino acids. The germline V gene encodes CDR1 SNHLY and CDR2 FYNNEI. The CDR3 region has the DNA TGTGCCAGCAGTCCCGGACTAGCGGGAGGGAACACCGGGGAGCTGTTTTTT. Its protein is CASSPGLAGGNTGELFF.

V gene TRBV15 combines with J gene TRBJ2-2, with D hard to call. Trimming shortened V by 0 bases and J by 2 bases, and 10 bases separated the two germline ends. The length of the CDR3 is 16 residues. Germline loops: CDR1 LNHNV, CDR2 YYDKDF (reference sequence). In nucleotides, the CDR3 is TGTGCCACCAGCAGAGAGGTGCAACTTAACACCGGGGAGCTGTTTTTT. Protein sequence: CATSREVQLNTGELFF.

The chain employs TRBV19 and TRBJ1-4, with 11 bases aligning to TRBD1. V lost 6 bases to trimming and J lost 7 bases; unmatched junction nucleotides: 4. Germline V gives CDR1 LNHDA, CDR2 SQIVND (reference sequence). This CDR3 spans 14 amino acids. The CDR3 nucleotides are TGTGCCAGTAGGAGGGGACAGGGGGGTGAAAAACTGTTTTTT. Residues: CASRRGQGGEKLFF.

This chain links TRBV28 with TRBJ2-5, with a possible D match to TRBD1 (6 bases). This CDR3 is 12 amino acids long. Germline V CDR1 and CDR2: MDHEN, SYDVKM. Trimming stripped 6 bases from V and 3 bases from J, with 8 bases between. CDR3 loop: CASRRQEETQYF. The CDR3 coding sequence is TGTGCCAGCAGACGACAGGAAGAGACCCAGTACTTC.

In DNA form, the CDR3 reads TGTGCCAGCAGCTCACAACAGGGCCGGGAGCAGTACTTC. It translates to CASSSQQGREQYF. V and J are TRBV7-2 and TRBJ2-7; D may be TRBD1 (6 bases). In germline, CDR1 is SGHTA, CDR2 FQGNSA. V shed 4 bases and J shed 7 bases, with 14 bases lying between them. The CDR3 runs 13 residues.

The chain has TRBV29-1 and TRBJ1-1; no firm D call. Trimming shortened V by 4 bases and J by 1 base, and 19 bases separated the two germline ends. The CDR3 spans 16 residues. The germline gives CDR1 SQVTM, CDR2 ANQGSEA. The CDR3, as DNA: TGCAGCGTTGTTGGTTACAGTGCCTCTGGGAACACTGAAGCTTTCTTT. Protein product: CSVVGYSASGNTEAFF.